This TCR beta chain derives from a study of T cell repertoires in cytomegalovirus infection. Points on this clonotype: The target antigen is unknown. Relative to the germline gene, one junction end is altered; a read error may explain this.

MiXCR, applied by TCRdb to the reads, yields one record per CDR3 protein. The sample lists approximately 990,000 distinct CDR3 sequences, about a third occurring once. Germline V CDR1 and CDR2: SEHNR, FQNEAQ (reference sequence). The CDR3 consists of 14 residues. The clonotype originates from a human donor in good health (CMV status not recorded). Some clones in this sample may be carry-over from other donors' samples. This chain uses TRBV7-9 with TRBJ1-1; 7 nucleotides agree with TRBD1. Sample: cultured CD8+ T cells from PBMCs, taken from culture after CMV antigen stimulation. The CDR3 loop reads CASNSGQSNTEAFF. CDR3 nucleotides: TGTGCTAGCAACTCGGGACAGTCGAACACTGAAGCTTTCTTT.